A selection of T cell receptor beta chains follows, all from one sample in a study of graft-versus-host responses after intestinal transplantation. Using immunoSEQ multiplex PCR, the repertoire was profiled, and TCRdb retains in-frame clones only, with some absent. The data contain over 80,000 clones, 91% of them singletons. These receptors' targets are unknown. Sequenced material: unstimulated CD4+ T cells sorted from spleen or lymph node cells, taken before transplant. The receptors come from a human donor who was the organ donor for an intestinal transplant. The CDR3 runs from the conserved cysteine through the conserved F or W. A D gene is named only where the DNA matches it firmly.

d_gene	v_gene	len	j_gene	CDR3aa	CDR3nt
TRBD1	TRBV10-3	17	TRBJ2-7	CAISESIPRTGAYEQYF	TGTGCCATCAGTGAGTCGATTCCCCGGACAGGGGCCTACGAGCAGTACTTC
.	TRBV28	13	TRBJ1-2	CASSLQINYGYTF	TGTGCCAGCAGTCTACAGATCAACTATGGCTACACCTTC
.	TRBV4-3	16	TRBJ1-2	CASSQVGTGANYGYTF	TGCGCCAGCAGCCAAGTTGGTACGGGGGCTAACTATGGCTACACCTTC
.	TRBV7-6	13	TRBJ2-7	CASTPRQGYEQYF	TGTGCCAGCACACCCAGGCAGGGCTACGAGCAGTACTTC
.	TRBV5-1	12	TRBJ1-1	CASGQGNTEAFF	TGCGCCAGCGGGCAGGGGAACACTGAAGCTTTCTTT
.	TRBV2	17	TRBJ2-6	CASRPRLFVSGANVLTF	TGTGCCAGCAGACCCCGACTATTTGTCTCTGGGGCCAACGTCCTGACTTTC
.	TRBV2	14	TRBJ1-4	CASSVSTVNEKLFF	TGTGCCAGCAGTGTTTCGACAGTGAATGAAAAACTGTTTTTT
.	TRBV4-1	16	TRBJ2-4	CASSHFNSLAKNIQYF	TGCGCCAGCAGCCATTTTAACAGCTTAGCCAAAAACATTCAGTACTTC
.	TRBV4-2	18	TRBJ2-5	CASSREGRGVQSQETQYF	TGTGCCAGCAGCCGGGAGGGGAGGGGGGTCCAATCCCAAGAGACCCAGTACTTC
.	TRBV11-2	15	TRBJ1-6	CASRGQTGLGSPLHF	TGTGCCAGCAGGGGACAAACAGGGTTAGGCTCACCCCTCCACTTT
TRBD1	TRBV15	13	TRBJ1-4	CATSRAGGNLLFF	TGTGCCACCAGCAGAGCAGGGGGGAATTTACTGTTTTTT
TRBD1	TRBV6-1	13	TRBJ1-2	CASSWTGDYGYTF	TGTGCCAGCAGCTGGACAGGAGATTATGGCTACACCTTC
.	TRBV27	15	TRBJ2-3	CASSFTGGHADTQYF	TGTGCCAGCAGTTTTACGGGGGGCCACGCAGATACGCAGTATTTT
TRBD2	TRBV11-2	16	TRBJ2-3	CASSTDLAGGTDTQYF	TGTGCCAGCAGCACCGATCTGGCGGGGGGCACAGATACGCAGTATTTT
.	TRBV5-6	15	TRBJ1-1	CASSPRAGVDTEAFF	TGTGCCAGCAGCCCACGTGCGGGGGTAGACACTGAAGCTTTCTTT